The source of this T cell receptor beta chain is a study of preoperative IRX-2 immunotherapy in early breast cancer. Indicated treatment: preoperative locoregional IRX-2 cytokine immunotherapy. V gave up 3 bases and J gave up 0 bases, with 6 bases separating them. Germline values: CDR1 LNHDA, CDR2 SQIVND (reference sequence). This CDR3 has 14 amino acids. Sequencing was performed with immunoSEQ multiplex PCR; in TCRdb, only in-frame clones are kept and a portion is missing. The data contain 20,000 to 25,000 clones, about 90% of them singletons. The clonotype comes from a human donor with breast cancer. This sample comprised tumor tissue, obtained after IRX-2 immunotherapy. The chain employs TRBV19 and TRBJ1-5; no reliable D call. The CDR3 reads CASSISLSNQPQHF. CDR3 nucleotides: TGTGCCAGTAGTATTTCACTTAGCAATCAGCCCCAGCATTTT.